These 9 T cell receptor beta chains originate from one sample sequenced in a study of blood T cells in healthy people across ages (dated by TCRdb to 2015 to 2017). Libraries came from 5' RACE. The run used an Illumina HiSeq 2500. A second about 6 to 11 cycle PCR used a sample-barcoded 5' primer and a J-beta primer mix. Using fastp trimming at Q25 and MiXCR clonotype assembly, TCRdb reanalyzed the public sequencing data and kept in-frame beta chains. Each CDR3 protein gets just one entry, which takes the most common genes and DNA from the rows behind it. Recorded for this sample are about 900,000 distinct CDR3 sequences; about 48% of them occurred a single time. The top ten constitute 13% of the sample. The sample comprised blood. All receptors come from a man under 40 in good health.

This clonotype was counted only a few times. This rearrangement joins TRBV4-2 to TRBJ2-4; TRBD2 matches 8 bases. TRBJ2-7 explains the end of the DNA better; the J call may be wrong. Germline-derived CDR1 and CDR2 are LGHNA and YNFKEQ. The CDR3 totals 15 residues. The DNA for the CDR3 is TGTGCCAGCAGCCAACCCTTTAGCGGGGAGAGCGAGCAGTACTTC. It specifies CASSQPFSGESEQYF.

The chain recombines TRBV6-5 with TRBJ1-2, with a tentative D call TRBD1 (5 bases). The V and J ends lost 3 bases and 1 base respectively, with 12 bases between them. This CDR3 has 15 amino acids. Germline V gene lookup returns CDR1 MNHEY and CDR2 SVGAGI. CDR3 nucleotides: TGTGCCAGCAGTTATAATGGGGGGGATAACTATGGCTACACCTTC. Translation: CASSYNGGDNYGYTF.

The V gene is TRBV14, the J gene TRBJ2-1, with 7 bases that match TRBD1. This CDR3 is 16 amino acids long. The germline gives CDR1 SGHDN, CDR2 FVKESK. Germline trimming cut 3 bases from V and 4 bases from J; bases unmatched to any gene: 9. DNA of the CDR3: TGTGCCAGCAGCCATGATGTCGGGACAGTTTACAATGAGCAGTTCTTC. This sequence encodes CASSHDVGTVYNEQFF. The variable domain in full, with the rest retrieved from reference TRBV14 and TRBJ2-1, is EAGVTQFPSHSVIEKGQTVTLRCDPISGHDNLYWYRRVMGKEIKFLLHFVKESKQDESGMPNNRFLAERTGGTYSTLKVQPAELEDSGVYFCASSHDVGTVYNEQFFGPGTRLTVL.

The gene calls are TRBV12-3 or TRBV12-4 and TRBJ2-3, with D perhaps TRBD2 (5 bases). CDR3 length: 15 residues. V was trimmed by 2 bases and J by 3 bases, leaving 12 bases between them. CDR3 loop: CASSLMGVPTDTQYF. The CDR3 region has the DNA TGTGCCAGCAGTTTAATGGGAGTACCAACAGATACGCAGTATTTT.

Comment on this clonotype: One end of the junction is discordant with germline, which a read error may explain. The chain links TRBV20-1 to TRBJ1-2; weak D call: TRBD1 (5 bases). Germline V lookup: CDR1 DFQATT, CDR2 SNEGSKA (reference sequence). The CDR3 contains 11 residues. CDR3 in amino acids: CSARVLGDYTF. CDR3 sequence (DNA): TGCAGTGCAAGAGTACTGGGGGATTACACCTTC.

CDR3 in DNA: TGCAGCGTTGAAGACTATGTTGGCTACACCTTC. Protein product: CSVEDYVGYTF. This chain connects TRBV29-1 to TRBJ1-2; D call uncertain. The CDR3 is 11 amino acids. V was shortened by 0 bases and J by 7 bases, with 6 bases between the two germline ends. The germline V gene encodes CDR1 SQVTM and CDR2 ANQGSEA.

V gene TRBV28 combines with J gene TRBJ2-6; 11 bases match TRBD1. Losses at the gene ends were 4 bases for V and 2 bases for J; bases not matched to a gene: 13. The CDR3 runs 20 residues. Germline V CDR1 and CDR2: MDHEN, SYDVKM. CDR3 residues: CASSSPRGDRGTPGANVLTF. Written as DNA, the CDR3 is TGTGCCAGCAGTTCCCCCAGAGGGGACAGGGGGACACCTGGGGCCAACGTCCTGACTTTC.

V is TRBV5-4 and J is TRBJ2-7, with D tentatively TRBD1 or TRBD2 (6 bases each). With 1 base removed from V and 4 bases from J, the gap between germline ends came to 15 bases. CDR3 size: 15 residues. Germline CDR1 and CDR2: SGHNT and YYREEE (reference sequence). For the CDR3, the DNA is TGTGCCAGCAGCTTGCGGGAGACAGGCCTATACGAGCAGTACTTC. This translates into CASSLRETGLYEQYF.

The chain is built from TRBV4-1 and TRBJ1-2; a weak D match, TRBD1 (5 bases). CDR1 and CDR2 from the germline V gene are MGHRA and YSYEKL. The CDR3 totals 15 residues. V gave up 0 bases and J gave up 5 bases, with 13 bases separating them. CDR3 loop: CASSQDPGDGYGYTF. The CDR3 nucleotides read TGCGCCAGCAGCCAAGATCCCGGGGACGGTTATGGCTACACCTTC.